This T cell receptor (beta chain) came from a study of graft-versus-host responses after intestinal transplantation. About the study: The whole recipient group had anti-thymocyte globulin induction followed by tacrolimus and steroids for two to three years. Study results and limitations: Among circulating GvH clones, peak levels were associated with early post-transplant declines in HvG clones. The recipient marrow held GvH clones, and some of them showed up first in ileum or blood. Allografts of one patient group, those with graft-donor T cell macrochimerism, had high graft-versus-host to host-versus-graft clonal ratios.

The V gene lost 10 bases and the J gene lost 14 bases, with 22 bases spanning the gap. Germline CDR1 is SEHNR and CDR2 is FQNEAQ (reference sequence). This CDR3 has 12 residues. The assay was immunoSEQ multiplex PCR, and TCRdb's table has in-frame clones only and misses some. This repertoire shows about 97,000 clones, 90% found once; its top ten account for roughly 15%. In the case of this clone: Its antigen is unidentified.

The source material was PBMCs, sampled roughly 450 days after intestinal transplant. This TCR was sampled from a human patient who received an intestinal transplant, so some T cells may come from the graft donor. The chain uses TRBV7-9 and TRBJ2-3; either TRBD1 or TRBD2 may supply D (5 bases each). The CDR3 DNA is TGTGCCACCTTAGACCCCGGGGCTAACGGGTATTTT. It is translated as CATLDPGANGYF.